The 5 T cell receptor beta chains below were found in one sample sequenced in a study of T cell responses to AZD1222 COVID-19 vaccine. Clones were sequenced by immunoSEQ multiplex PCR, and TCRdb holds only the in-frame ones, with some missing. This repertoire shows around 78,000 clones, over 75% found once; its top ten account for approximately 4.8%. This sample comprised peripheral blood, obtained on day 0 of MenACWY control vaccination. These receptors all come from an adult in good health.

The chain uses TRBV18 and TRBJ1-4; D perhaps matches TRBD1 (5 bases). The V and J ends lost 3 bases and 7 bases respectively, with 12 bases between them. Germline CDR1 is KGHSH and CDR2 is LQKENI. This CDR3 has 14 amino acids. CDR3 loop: CASSPPGRSEKLFF. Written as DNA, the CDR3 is TGTGCCAGCTCACCCCCGGGGCGTAGTGAAAAACTGTTTTTT. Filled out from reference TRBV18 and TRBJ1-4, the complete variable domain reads NAGVMQNPRHLVRRRGQEARLRCSPMKGHSHVYWYRQLPEEGLKFMVYLQKENIIDESGMPKERFSAEFPKEGPSILRIQQVVRGDSAAYFCASSPPGRSEKLFFGSGTQLSVL.

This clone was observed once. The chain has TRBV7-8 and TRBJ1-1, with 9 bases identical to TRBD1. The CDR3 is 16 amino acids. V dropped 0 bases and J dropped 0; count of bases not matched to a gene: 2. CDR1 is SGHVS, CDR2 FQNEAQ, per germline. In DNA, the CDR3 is TGTGCCAGCAGCTTAGCGGGACAGGGCGTGAACACTGAAGCTTTCTTT. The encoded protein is CASSLAGQGVNTEAFF.

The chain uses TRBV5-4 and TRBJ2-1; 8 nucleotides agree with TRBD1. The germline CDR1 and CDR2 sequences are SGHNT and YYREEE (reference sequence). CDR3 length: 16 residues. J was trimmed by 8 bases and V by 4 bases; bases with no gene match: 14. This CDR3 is CASSIPRTGHGDEQFF. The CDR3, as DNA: TGTGCCAGCAGCATCCCGCGGACAGGGCATGGCGATGAGCAGTTCTTC.

CDR3 in amino acids: CASSFGTGRPGEQYF. CDR3 nucleotide sequence: TGTGCCAGCAGTTTCGGGACAGGGAGGCCGGGCGAGCAGTACTTC. The chain couples TRBV27 to TRBJ2-7; 9 nucleotides agree with TRBD1. Trimming at V came to 3 bases and at J to 6 bases, leaving 9 bases not matched to a gene. This CDR3 is built from 15 residues. Looked up from germline, CDR1 is MNHEY and CDR2 is SMNVEV (reference sequence).

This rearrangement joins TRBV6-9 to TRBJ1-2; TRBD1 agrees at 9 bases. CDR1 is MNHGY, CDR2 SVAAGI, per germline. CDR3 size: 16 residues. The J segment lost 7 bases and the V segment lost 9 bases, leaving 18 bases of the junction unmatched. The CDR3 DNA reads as TGTGCCAGGACCCCGAGGCACGGGACAGGGTGGTTTGGCTACACCTTC. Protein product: CARTPRHGTGWFGYTF.